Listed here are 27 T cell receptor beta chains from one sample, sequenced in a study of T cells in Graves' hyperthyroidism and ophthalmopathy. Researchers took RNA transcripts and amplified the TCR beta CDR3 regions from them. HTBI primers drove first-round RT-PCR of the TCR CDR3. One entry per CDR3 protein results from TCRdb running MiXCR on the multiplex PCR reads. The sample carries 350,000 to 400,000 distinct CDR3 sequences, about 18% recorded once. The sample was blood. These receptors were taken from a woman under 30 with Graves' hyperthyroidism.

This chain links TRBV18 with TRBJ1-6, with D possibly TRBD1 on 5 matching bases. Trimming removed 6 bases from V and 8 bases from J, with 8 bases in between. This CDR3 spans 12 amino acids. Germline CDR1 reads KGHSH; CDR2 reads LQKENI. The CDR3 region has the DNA TGTGCCAGCTCTTCGACAGATTCACCCCTCCACTTT. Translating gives CASSSTDSPLHF.

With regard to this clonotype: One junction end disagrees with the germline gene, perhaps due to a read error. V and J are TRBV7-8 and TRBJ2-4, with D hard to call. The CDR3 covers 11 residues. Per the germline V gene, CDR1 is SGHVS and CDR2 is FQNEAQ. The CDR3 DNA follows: TGTGCCAGCATCTTAGGGCCCGATCAGTACTTC. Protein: CASILGPDQYF.

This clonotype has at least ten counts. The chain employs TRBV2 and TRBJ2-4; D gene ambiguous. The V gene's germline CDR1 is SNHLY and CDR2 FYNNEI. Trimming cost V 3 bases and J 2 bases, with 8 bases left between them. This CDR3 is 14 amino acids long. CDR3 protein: CASSDLLTKNIQYF. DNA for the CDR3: TGTGCCAGCAGTGATCTGTTAACCAAAAACATTCAGTACTTC.

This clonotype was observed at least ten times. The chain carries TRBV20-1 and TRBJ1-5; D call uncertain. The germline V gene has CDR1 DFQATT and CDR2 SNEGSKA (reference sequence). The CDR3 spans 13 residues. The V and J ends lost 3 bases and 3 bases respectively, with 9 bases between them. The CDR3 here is CSARVVNNQPQHF. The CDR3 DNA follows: TGCAGTGCTAGGGTGGTCAACAATCAGCCCCAGCATTTT.

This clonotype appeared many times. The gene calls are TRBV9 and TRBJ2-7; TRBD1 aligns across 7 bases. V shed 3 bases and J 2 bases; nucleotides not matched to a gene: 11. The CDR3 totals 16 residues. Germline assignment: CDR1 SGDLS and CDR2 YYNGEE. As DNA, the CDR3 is TGTGCCAGCAGCGCCCGAGACAGGGTTCCCCCCTACGAGCAGTACTTC. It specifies CASSARDRVPPYEQYF.

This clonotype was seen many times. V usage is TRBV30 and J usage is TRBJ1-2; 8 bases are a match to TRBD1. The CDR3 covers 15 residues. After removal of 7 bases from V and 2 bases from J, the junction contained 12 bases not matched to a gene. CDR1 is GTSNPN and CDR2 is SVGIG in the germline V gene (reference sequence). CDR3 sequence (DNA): TGTGCCTCTTTTCGGCCAGGGGGCCAGAACTATGGCTACACCTTC. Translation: CASFRPGGQNYGYTF.

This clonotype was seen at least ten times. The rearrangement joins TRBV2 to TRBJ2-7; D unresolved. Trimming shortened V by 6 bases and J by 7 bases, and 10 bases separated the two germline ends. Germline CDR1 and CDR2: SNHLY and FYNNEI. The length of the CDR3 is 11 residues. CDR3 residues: CASRSYSEQYF. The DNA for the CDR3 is TGTGCCAGCAGGAGTTATTCTGAGCAGTACTTC.

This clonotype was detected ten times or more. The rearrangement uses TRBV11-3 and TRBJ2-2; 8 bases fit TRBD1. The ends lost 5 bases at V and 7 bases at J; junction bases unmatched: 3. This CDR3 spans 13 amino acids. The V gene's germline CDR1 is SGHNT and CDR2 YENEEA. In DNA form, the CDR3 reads TGTGCCAGCAGCACGACAGGGGTCGGGGAGCTGTTTTTT. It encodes CASSTTGVGELFF.

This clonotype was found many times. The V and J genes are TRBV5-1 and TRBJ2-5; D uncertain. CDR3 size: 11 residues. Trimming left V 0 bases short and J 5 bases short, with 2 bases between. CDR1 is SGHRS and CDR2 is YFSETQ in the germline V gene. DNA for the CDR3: TGCGCCAGCAGCTTGGATGAGACCCAGTACTTC. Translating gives CASSLDETQYF.

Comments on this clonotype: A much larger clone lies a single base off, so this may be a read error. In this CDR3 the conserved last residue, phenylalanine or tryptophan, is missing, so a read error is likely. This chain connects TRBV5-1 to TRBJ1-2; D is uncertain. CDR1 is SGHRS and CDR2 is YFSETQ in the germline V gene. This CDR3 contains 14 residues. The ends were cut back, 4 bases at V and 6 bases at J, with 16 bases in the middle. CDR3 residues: CASSTLREENGYTV. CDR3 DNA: TGCGCCAGCAGCACCCTTCGGGAGGAAAATGGCTACACCGTC.

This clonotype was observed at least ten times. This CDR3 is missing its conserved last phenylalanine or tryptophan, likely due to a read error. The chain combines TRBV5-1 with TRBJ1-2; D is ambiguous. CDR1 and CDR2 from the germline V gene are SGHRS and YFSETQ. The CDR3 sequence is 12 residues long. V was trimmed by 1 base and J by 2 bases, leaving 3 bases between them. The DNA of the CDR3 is TGCGCCAGCAGCTTGCAGAACTATGGCTACACCCTC. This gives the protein CASSLQNYGYTL.

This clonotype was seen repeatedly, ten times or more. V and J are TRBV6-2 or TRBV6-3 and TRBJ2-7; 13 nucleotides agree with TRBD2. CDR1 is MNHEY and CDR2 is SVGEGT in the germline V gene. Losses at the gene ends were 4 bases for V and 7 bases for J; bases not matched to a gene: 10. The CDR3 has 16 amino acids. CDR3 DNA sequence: TGTGCCAGCAGTTCCGCATGGACTAGCGGGAGAGGGGAGCAGTACTTC. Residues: CASSSAWTSGRGEQYF.

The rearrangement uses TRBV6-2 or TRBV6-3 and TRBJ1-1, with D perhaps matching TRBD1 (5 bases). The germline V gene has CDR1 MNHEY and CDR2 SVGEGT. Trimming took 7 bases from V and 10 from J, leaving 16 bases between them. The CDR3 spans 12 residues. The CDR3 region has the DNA TGTGCCAGCACTGACGGGGGTCGGGGAGCTTTCTTT. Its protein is CASTDGGRGAFF.

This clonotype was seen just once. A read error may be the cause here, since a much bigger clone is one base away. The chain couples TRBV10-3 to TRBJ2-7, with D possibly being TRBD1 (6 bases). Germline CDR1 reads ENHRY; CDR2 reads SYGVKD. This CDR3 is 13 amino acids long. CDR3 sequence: CAICEAGAYEQYF. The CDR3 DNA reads TGTGCCATCTGTGAAGCAGGGGCCTACGAGCAGTACTTC.

This chain's CDR3 is CASSSGGAQSEQYF. DNA for the CDR3: TGTGCCAGCTCATCGGGGGGCGCGCAGTCAGAGCAGTACTTC. This chain uses TRBV18 with TRBJ2-7, with D perhaps matching TRBD2 (7 bases). The CDR3 totals 14 residues. V lost 5 bases, J lost 7 bases, and 18 bases lay in between. Looked up from germline, CDR1 is KGHSH and CDR2 is LQKENI.

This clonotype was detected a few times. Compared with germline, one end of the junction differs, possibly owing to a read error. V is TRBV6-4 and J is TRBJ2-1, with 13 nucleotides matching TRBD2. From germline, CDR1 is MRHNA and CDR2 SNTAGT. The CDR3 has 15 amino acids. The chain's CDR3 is CASSRTSGGVDEQFF. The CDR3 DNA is TGTGCCAGCAGTCGAACTAGCGGGGGGGTGGATGAGCAATTCTTC.

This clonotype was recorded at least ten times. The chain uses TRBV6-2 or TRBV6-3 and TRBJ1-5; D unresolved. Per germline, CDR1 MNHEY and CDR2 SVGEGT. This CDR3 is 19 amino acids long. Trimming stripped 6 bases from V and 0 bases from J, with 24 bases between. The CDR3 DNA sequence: TGTGCCAGCAGCTGGGCATTTAAACGGGGATATAGTAGCAATCAGCCCCAGCATTTT. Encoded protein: CASSWAFKRGYSSNQPQHF.

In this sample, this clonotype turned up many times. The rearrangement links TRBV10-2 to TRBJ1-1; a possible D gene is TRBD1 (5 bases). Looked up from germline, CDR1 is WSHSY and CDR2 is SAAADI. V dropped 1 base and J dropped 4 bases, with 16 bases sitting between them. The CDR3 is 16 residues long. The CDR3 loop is CASSEWGEGASTEAFF. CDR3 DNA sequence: TGCGCCAGCAGTGAGTGGGGTGAAGGGGCGAGCACTGAAGCTTTCTTT.

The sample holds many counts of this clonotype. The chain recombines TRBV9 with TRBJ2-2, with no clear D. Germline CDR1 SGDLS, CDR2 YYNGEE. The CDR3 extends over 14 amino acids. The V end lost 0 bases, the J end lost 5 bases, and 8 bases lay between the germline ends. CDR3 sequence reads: CASSVVPLTGELFF. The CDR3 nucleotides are TGTGCCAGCAGCGTAGTCCCTTTGACCGGGGAGCTGTTTTTT.

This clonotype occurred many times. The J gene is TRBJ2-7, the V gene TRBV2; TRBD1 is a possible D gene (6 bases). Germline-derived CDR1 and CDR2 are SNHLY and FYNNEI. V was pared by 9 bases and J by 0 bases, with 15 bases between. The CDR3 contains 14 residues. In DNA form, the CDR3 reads TGTGCCAGTCGATACCAGGGGAGCTCCTACGAGCAGTACTTC. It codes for CASRYQGSSYEQYF.

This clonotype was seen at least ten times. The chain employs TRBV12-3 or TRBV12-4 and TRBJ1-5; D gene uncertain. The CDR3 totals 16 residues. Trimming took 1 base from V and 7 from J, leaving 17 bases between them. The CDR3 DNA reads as TGTGCCAGCAGTTTAGGAGGTCAGCTAAGTATACAGCCCCAGCATTTT. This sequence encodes CASSLGGQLSIQPQHF.

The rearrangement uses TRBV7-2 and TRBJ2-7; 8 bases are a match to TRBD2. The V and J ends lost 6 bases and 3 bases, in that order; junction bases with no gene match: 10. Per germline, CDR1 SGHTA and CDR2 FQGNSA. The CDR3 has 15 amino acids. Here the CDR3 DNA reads TGTGCCAGCAGTACCGGGACTAGAGCATTCTACGAGCAGTACTTC. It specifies CASSTGTRAFYEQYF.

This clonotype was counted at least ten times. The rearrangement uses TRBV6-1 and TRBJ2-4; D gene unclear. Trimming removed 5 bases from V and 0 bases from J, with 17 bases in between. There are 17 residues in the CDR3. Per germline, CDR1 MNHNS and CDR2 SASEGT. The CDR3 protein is CASSPKRSALAKNIQYF. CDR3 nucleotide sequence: TGTGCCAGCAGTCCTAAAAGATCGGCCCTAGCCAAAAACATTCAGTACTTC.

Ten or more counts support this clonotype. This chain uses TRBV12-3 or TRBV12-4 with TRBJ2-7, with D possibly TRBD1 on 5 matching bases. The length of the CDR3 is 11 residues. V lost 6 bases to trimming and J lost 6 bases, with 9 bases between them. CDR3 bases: TGTGCCAGCAGCTACACAGGCGAGCAGTACTTC. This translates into CASSYTGEQYF.

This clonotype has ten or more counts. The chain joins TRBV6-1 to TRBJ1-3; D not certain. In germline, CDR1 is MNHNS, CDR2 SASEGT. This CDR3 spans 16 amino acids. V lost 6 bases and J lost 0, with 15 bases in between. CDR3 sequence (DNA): TGTGCCAGCAGGATCACGGCCTGGAGCTCTGGAAACACCATATATTTT. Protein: CASRITAWSSGNTIYF.

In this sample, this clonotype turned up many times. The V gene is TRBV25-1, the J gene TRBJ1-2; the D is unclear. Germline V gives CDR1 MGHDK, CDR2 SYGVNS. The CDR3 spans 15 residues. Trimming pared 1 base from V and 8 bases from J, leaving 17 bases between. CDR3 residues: CASSESPVVGRGYTF. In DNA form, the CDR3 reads TGTGCCAGCAGTGAATCCCCAGTGGTGGGGAGAGGCTACACCTTC.

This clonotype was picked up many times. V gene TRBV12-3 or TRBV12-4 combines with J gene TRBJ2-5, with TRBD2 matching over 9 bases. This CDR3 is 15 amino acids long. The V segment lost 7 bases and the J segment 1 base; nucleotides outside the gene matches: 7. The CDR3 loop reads CASTVAGVGQETQYF. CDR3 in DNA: TGTGCCAGCACTGTAGCGGGGGTGGGCCAAGAGACCCAGTACTTC.